This T cell receptor beta chain emerged from a study of T cell responses to AZD1222 COVID-19 vaccine. Study in general: Second-dose recipients at about 4 or about 12 weeks were treated as one pooled group.

Overall study findings and caveats: Only after the peak T cell response were repertoires sampled. Among the donors, most were white British and more were female, and clonal diversity was possibly underestimated. Reportedly, close to half of spike-specific TCRs are directed against unmutated variant regions.

Clones were read by immunoSEQ multiplex PCR, and TCRdb kept only the in-frame ones, dropping some. This table has approximately 130,000 clones, 93% appearing once. Germline lookup yields CDR1 KGHSH and CDR2 LQKENI. The CDR3 extends over 14 amino acids. With 6 bases clipped from V and 5 bases from J, the junction kept 5 bases outside the gene matches. As to this clone: The antigen remains undetermined.

This TCR was recovered from an adult in good health. V usage is TRBV18 and J usage is TRBJ1-5, with 9 nucleotides matching TRBD1. Source: peripheral blood, taken on day 0 of AZD1222 vaccination. The CDR3 spells CASSPRQGDQPQHF. The CDR3 nucleotides are TGTGCCAGCTCCCCTCGACAGGGGGATCAGCCCCAGCATTTT.